This is a list of T cell receptor beta chains from one sample in a study of OX40 agonist ivuxolimab in advanced cancers. Method: immunoSEQ multiplex PCR; TCRdb's copy keeps in-frame clones and lacks some. The data contain approximately 68,000 clones, approximately 78% of them singletons. The sequencing here drew on CD4+ or CD8+ T cells sorted from blood, taken in a trial of the OX40 agonist ivuxolimab. Receptors were obtained from an adult with an advanced solid tumor such as melanoma, head and neck, liver or kidney cancer. Both conserved end residues are part of each CDR3. Each record gives: CDR3 protein, CDR3 DNA, D gene, V gene, clone size, J gene. D genes are given only for firm matches. Size values are once, few and many counts, or a class for expanded clones, and some rows have none.

CDR3: CASSPDVTYGYTF
DNA: TGCGCCAGCAGCCCAGACGTAACCTATGGCTACACCTTC
D: .
V: TRBV4-1
size: .
J: TRBJ1-2

CDR3: CASSPRRAGGLWDEQFF
DNA: TGTGCCAGCAGCCCCCGGCGAGCGGGGGGCCTTTGGGATGAGCAGTTCTTC
D: TRBD2
V: TRBV27
size: .
J: TRBJ2-1

CDR3: CASSLIGSGRGEQFF
DNA: TGTGCCAGCAGCTTAATCGGTAGCGGGAGGGGGGAGCAGTTCTTC
D: TRBD2
V: TRBV7-2
size: .
J: TRBJ2-1

CDR3: CASSLVGGGGNEKLFF
DNA: TGTGCCAGCAGCCTTGTAGGGGGCGGTGGGAATGAAAAACTGTTTTTT
D: TRBD1
V: TRBV5-4
size: few
J: TRBJ1-4

CDR3: CASSLSGQLNSPLHF
DNA: TGTGCCAGCAGTTTGTCGGGACAGCTTAATTCACCCCTCCACTTT
D: TRBD1
V: TRBV27
size: few
J: TRBJ1-6

CDR3: CASSRGRWDGPGNEQFF
DNA: TGTGCCAGTAGTAGGGGTCGGTGGGACGGGCCGGGCAATGAGCAGTTCTTC
D: .
V: TRBV19
size: .
J: TRBJ2-1

CDR3: CASRRQGPPIIFTDTQYF
DNA: TGCGCCAGCAGAAGACAGGGGCCACCGATAATATTCACAGATACGCAGTATTTT
D: TRBD1
V: TRBV5-1
size: once
J: TRBJ2-3

CDR3: CASSSTSSGNTIYF
DNA: TGTGCCAGCAGCTCAACCAGCTCTGGAAACACCATATATTTT
D: .
V: TRBV7-6
size: once
J: TRBJ1-3

CDR3: CASSSSGQGYNEQFF
DNA: TGTGCCAGCAGCTCCTCGGGACAGGGGTACAATGAGCAGTTCTTC
D: TRBD1
V: TRBV7-6
size: few
J: TRBJ2-1

CDR3: CAWTDSLLAGNEQFF
DNA: TGTGCCTGGACCGACTCCTTACTAGCGGGGAATGAGCAGTTCTTC
D: TRBD2
V: TRBV30
size: few
J: TRBJ2-1

CDR3: CAISEALYEQYF
DNA: TGTGCCATCAGTGAGGCTCTCTACGAGCAGTACTTC
D: .
V: TRBV10-3
size: few
J: TRBJ2-7

CDR3: CASLGQGYSNQPQHF
DNA: TGTGCCAGCCTGGGACAGGGGTATAGCAATCAGCCCCAGCATTTT
D: TRBD1
V: TRBV19
size: .
J: TRBJ1-5

CDR3: CASSERTGGNTEAFF
DNA: TGTGCCAGCAGTGAGAGGACAGGGGGGAACACTGAAGCTTTCTTT
D: TRBD1
V: TRBV6-6
size: .
J: TRBJ1-1

CDR3: CASSQFIAGETQYF
DNA: TGTGCCAGCAGCCAATTTATAGCGGGGGAGACCCAGTACTTC
D: TRBD2
V: TRBV11-2
size: .
J: TRBJ2-5

CDR3: CASSPESGVNQPQHF
DNA: TGTGCCAGCTCACCTGAGTCAGGGGTCAATCAGCCCCAGCATTTT
D: .
V: TRBV18
size: .
J: TRBJ1-5

CDR3: CASSPEWGDYGYTF
DNA: TGTGCCAGTAGCCCCGAGTGGGGGGACTATGGCTACACCTTC
D: .
V: TRBV19
size: .
J: TRBJ1-2

CDR3: CASSLDGVNTGELFF
DNA: TGTGCCAGCAGCTTAGACGGGGTGAACACCGGGGAGCTGTTTTTT
D: .
V: TRBV7-2
size: .
J: TRBJ2-2

CDR3: CASSLSSGYTF
DNA: TGTGCCAGCAGTTTATCTTCCGGCTACACCTTC
D: .
V: TRBV28
size: .
J: TRBJ1-2

CDR3: CASSHGGGGPYSGNTIYF
DNA: TGCGCCAGCAGCCATGGGGGAGGGGGGCCCTACTCTGGAAACACCATATATTTT
D: .
V: TRBV4-1
size: .
J: TRBJ1-3

CDR3: CAISEVGEGDEKLFF
DNA: TGTGCCATCAGTGAGGTGGGGGAGGGTGATGAAAAACTGTTTTTT
D: .
V: TRBV10-3
size: .
J: TRBJ1-4

CDR3: CASSQGSGGRRTDTQYF
DNA: TGCGCCAGCAGCCAAGGATCGGGGGGGAGACGCACAGATACGCAGTATTTT
D: TRBD2
V: TRBV4-1
size: .
J: TRBJ2-3

CDR3: CASSLKQGSNQPQHF
DNA: TGTGCCAGCAGCCTAAAACAGGGAAGCAATCAGCCCCAGCATTTT
D: .
V: TRBV27
size: .
J: TRBJ1-5

CDR3: CASRGLDASNYGYTF
DNA: TGTGCCAGCAGGGGGTTGGACGCCTCTAACTATGGCTACACCTTC
D: .
V: TRBV28
size: .
J: TRBJ1-2

CDR3: CASSVVAGGRGEQFF
DNA: TGTGCCAGCAGCGTAGTAGCGGGGGGGCGAGGAGAGCAGTTCTTC
D: TRBD2
V: TRBV9
size: .
J: TRBJ2-1

CDR3: CASSQDGSVWPQHF
DNA: TGTGCCAGCAGCCAAGATGGCAGTGTTTGGCCCCAGCATTTT
D: .
V: TRBV21-1
size: .
J: TRBJ1-5

CDR3: CASSVPLDTEAFF
DNA: TGTGCCAGCAGCGTCCCGTTGGACACTGAAGCTTTCTTT
D: .
V: TRBV7-8
size: .
J: TRBJ1-1

CDR3: CASSSKGGGELFF
DNA: TGTGCCAGCAGCTCTAAGGGAGGCGGGGAGCTGTTTTTT
D: .
V: TRBV7-2
size: few
J: TRBJ2-2